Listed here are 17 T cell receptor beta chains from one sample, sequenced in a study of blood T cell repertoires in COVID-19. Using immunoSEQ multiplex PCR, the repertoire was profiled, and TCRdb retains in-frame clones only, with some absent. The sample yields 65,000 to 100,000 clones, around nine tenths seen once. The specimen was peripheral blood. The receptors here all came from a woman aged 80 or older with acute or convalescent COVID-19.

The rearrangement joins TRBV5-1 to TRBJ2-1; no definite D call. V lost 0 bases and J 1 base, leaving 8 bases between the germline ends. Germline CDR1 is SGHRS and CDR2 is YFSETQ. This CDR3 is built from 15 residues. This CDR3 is CASSLAEWSYNEQFF. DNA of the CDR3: TGCGCCAGCAGCTTGGCCGAGTGGTCCTACAATGAGCAGTTCTTC.

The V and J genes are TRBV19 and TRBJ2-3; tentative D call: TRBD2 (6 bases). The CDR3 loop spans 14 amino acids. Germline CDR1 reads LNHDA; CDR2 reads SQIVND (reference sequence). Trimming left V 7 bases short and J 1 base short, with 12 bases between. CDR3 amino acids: CASNPSVGTDTQYF. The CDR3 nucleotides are TGTGCCAGTAACCCTAGCGTGGGCACAGATACGCAGTATTTT.

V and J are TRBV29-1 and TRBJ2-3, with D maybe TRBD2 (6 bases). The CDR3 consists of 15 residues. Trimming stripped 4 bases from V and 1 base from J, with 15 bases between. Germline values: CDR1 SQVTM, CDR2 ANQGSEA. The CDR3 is CSVGISGGRTDTQYF. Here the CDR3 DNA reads TGCAGCGTTGGCATTAGCGGAGGTCGCACAGATACGCAGTATTTT.

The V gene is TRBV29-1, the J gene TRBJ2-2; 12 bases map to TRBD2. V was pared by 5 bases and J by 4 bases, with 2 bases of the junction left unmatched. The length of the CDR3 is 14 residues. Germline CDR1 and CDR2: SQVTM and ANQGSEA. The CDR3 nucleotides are TGCAGCGTTAAGACTAGCGGGGGCACCGGGGAGCTGTTTTTT. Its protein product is CSVKTSGGTGELFF.

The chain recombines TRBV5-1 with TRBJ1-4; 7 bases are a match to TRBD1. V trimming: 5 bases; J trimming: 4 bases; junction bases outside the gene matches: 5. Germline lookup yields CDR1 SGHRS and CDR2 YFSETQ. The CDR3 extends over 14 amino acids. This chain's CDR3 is CASRPGTVNEKLFF. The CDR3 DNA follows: TGCGCCAGCAGGCCCGGGACAGTTAATGAAAAACTGTTTTTT.

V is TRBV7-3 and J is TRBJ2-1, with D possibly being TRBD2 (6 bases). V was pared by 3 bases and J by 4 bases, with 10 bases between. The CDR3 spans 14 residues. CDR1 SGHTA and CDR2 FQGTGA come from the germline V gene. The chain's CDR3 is CASSFSGPYNEQFF. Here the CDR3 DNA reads TGTGCCAGCAGCTTTAGCGGACCATACAATGAGCAGTTCTTC.

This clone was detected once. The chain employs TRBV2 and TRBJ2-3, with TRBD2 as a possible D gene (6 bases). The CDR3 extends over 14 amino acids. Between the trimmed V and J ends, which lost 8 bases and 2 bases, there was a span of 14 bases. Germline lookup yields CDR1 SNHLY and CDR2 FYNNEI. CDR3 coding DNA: TGTGCCAGCCGAAACGGACTATTCACAGATACGCAGTATTTT. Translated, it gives CASRNGLFTDTQYF.

CDR3 in amino acids: CARSSPGLNNEQFF. CDR3 sequence (DNA): TGTGCCAGAAGCTCCCCGGGACTAAACAATGAGCAGTTCTTC. The genes are TRBV7-5 and TRBJ2-1; TRBD2, the D gene given by the table, was not confirmed from the DNA. TRBV7-5 is annotated as a pseudogene. This CDR3 spans 14 amino acids.

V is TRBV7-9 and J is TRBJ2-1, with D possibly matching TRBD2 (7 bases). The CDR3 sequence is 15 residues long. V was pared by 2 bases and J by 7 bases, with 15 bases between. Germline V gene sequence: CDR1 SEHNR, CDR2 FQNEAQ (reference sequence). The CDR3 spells CASSLWGGLENEQFF. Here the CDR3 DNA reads TGTGCCAGCAGCTTATGGGGGGGCCTGGAGAATGAGCAGTTCTTC. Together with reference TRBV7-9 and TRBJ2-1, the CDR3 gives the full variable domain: DTGVSQNPRHKITKRGQNVTFRCDPISEHNRLYWYRQTLGQGPEFLTYFQNEAQLEKSRLLSDRFSAERPKGSFSTLEIQRTEQGDSAMYLCASSLWGGLENEQFFGPGTRLTVL.

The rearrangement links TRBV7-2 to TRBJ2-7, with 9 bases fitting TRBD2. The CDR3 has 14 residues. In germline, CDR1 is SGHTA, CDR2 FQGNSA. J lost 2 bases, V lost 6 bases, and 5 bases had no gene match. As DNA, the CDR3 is TGTGCCAGCAGAGCGGGGGGCTCCGCCTACGAGCAGTACTTC. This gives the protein CASRAGGSAYEQYF.

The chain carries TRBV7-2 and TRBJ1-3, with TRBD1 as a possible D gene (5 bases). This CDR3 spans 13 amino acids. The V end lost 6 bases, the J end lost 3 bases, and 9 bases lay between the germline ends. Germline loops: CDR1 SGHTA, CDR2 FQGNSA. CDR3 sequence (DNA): TGTGCCAGCAGGGGGCGCGGTGGAAACACCATATATTTT. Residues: CASRGRGGNTIYF.

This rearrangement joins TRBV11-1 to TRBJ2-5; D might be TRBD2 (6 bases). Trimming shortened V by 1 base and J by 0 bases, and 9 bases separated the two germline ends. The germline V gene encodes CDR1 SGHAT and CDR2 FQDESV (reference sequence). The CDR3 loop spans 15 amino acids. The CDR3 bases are TGTGCCAGCAGCTTAGTCGCGGGAAACCAAGAGACCCAGTACTTC. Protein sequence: CASSLVAGNQETQYF.

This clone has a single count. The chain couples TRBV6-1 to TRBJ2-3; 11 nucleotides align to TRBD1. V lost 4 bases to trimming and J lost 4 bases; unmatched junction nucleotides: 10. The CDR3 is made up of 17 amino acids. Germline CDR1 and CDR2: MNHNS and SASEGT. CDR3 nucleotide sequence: TGTGCCAGCAGTGCCCTGTGGACAGGGGGCACCTCAGATACGCAGTATTTT. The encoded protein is CASSALWTGGTSDTQYF.

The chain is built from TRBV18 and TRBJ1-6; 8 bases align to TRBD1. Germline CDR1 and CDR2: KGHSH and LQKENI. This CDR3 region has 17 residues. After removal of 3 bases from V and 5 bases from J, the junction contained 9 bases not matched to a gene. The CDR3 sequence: CASSPFGRGQNNSPLHF. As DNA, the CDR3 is TGTGCCAGCTCACCCTTCGGCAGGGGGCAAAATAATTCACCCCTCCACTTT.

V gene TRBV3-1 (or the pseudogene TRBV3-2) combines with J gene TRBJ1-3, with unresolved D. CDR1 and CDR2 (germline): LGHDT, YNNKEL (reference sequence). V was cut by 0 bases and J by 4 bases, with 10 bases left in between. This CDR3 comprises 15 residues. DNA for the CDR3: TGTGCCAGCAGCCAAGAACGGCAGGCAGGAAACACCATATATTTT. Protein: CASSQERQAGNTIYF.

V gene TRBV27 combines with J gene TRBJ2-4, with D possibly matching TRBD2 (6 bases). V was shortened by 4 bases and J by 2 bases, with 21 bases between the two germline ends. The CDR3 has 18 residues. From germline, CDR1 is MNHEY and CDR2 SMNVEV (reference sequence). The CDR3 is CASSSTPTWGRTKNIQYF. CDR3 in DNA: TGTGCCAGCAGTTCAACCCCAACTTGGGGGAGGACCAAAAACATTCAGTACTTC.

The CDR3 loop reads CASSPTGLRQPQHF. As DNA, the CDR3 is TGTGCCAGCTCGCCGACAGGGTTGCGGCAGCCCCAGCATTTT. J is TRBJ1-5 and V is TRBV18, with 7 bases identical to TRBD1. The CDR3 runs 14 residues. Trimming at V came to 6 bases and at J to 7 bases, leaving 9 bases not matched to a gene. Germline CDR1 and CDR2: KGHSH and LQKENI.